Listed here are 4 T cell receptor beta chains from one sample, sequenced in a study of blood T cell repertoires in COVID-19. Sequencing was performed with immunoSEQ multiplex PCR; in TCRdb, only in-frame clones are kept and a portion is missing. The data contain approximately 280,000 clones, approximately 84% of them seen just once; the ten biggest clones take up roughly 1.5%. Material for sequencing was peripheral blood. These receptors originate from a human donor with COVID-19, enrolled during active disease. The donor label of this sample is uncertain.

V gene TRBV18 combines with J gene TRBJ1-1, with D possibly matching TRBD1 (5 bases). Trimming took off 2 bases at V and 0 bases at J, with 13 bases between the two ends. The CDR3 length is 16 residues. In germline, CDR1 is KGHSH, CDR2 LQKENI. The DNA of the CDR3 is TGTGCCAGCTCACCAGAGCAGGGTGAGATGAACACTGAAGCTTTCTTT. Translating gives CASSPEQGEMNTEAFF.

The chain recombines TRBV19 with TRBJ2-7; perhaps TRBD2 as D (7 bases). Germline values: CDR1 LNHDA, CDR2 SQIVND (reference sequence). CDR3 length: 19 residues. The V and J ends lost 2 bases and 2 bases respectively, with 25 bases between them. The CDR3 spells CASSIRGRGQRGPTYEQYF. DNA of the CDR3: TGTGCCAGTAGTATAAGAGGCAGGGGCCAGCGGGGACCGACCTACGAGCAGTACTTC.

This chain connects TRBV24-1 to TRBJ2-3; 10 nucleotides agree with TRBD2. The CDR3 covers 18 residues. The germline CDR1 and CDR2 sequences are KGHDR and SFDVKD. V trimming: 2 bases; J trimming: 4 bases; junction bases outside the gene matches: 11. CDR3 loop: CATSDSLPSAGGADTQYF. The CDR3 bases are TGTGCCACCAGTGATTCCCTCCCCTCAGCGGGAGGGGCAGATACGCAGTATTTT.

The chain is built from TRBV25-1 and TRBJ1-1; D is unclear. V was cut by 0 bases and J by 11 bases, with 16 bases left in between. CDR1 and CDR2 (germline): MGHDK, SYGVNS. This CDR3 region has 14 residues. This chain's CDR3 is CASSEYGEGPLAFF. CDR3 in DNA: TGTGCCAGCAGTGAATACGGGGAAGGTCCGCTCGCTTTCTTT. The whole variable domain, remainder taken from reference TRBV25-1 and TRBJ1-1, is EADIYQTPRYLVIGTGKKITLECSQTMGHDKMYWYQQDPGMELHLIHYSYGVNSTEKGDLSSESTVSRIRTEHFPLTLESARPSHTSQYLCASSEYGEGPLAFFGQGTRLTVV.